Each of the 16 T cell receptor beta chains below was sequenced from the same sample in a study of blood T cells in healthy people across ages. Together with a sample-barcoded 5' primer, a J-beta primer mix was included in a second PCR lasting roughly 6 to 12 cycles. A single record per CDR3 protein comes from TCRdb applying MiXCR to the 5' RACE reads. The table records over 600,000 distinct CDR3 sequences, about 47% of them present only once. The specimen sequenced was blood. These receptor sequences come from a man at least 80 years old in good health.

The chain has TRBV11-2 and TRBJ2-5; the match to TRBD1 covers 9 bases. Per the germline V gene, CDR1 is SGHAT and CDR2 is FQNNGV. The ends lost 5 bases at V and 3 bases at J; junction bases unmatched: 13. The CDR3 consists of 17 residues. This chain's CDR3 is CASSRDRVNYLEETQYF. Written as DNA, the CDR3 is TGTGCCAGCAGCCGGGACAGGGTAAATTACCTGGAAGAGACCCAGTACTTC.

This clonotype was detected only a few times. Here the CDR3 reads CASSSLGGSYNEQFF. As DNA, the CDR3 is TGTGCCAGCAGTTCACTGGGGGGCTCCTACAATGAGCAGTTCTTC. This chain joins TRBV28 and TRBJ2-1; a possible D gene is TRBD2 (6 bases). This CDR3 comprises 15 residues. Trimming cost V 4 bases and J 0 bases, with 10 bases left between them. Germline CDR1 and CDR2: MDHEN and SYDVKM.

This clonotype was counted many times. V gene TRBV5-1 combines with J gene TRBJ1-1; D unclear. The CDR3 covers 15 residues. V was cut by 1 base and J by 1 base, with 11 bases left in between. Germline lookup yields CDR1 SGHRS and CDR2 YFSETQ. The CDR3, as DNA: TGCGCCAGCAGCTTGCAAACCGCGGGGAACACTGAAGCTTTCTTT. Translating gives CASSLQTAGNTEAFF.

The chain employs TRBV18 and TRBJ2-6; D ambiguous. Trimming stripped 5 bases from V and 2 bases from J, with 13 bases between. The germline CDR1 and CDR2 sequences are KGHSH and LQKENI. The CDR3 spans 16 residues. The CDR3 sequence is CASSAEQLPGANVLTF. For the CDR3, the DNA is TGTGCCAGCTCAGCAGAGCAGTTACCTGGGGCCAACGTCCTGACTTTC.

The rearrangement uses TRBV10-1 and TRBJ2-7; either TRBD1 or TRBD2 may supply D (5 bases each). The CDR3 is 13 residues long. V lost 0 bases to trimming and J lost 6 bases, with 9 bases between them. The V gene's germline CDR1 is WNHNN and CDR2 SYGVQD (reference sequence). CDR3 loop: CASSESGVSEQYF. The CDR3 DNA follows: TGCGCCAGCAGTGAGTCGGGGGTGAGCGAGCAGTACTTC.

As to this clonotype: A much larger clone differs from this one at a single base, so this may be a read error. The chain links TRBV7-2 to TRBJ1-2; D is unclear. Germline V gene lookup returns CDR1 SGHTA and CDR2 FQGNSA. V lost 5 bases and J lost 4, with 14 bases in between. CDR3 length: 14 amino acids. The CDR3 spells CASSPRPSGYGYTF. Here the CDR3 DNA reads TGTGCCAGCAGCCCACGACCGAGTGGCTATGGCTACACCTTC.

The genes are TRBV20-1 and TRBJ2-4, with 12 nucleotides matching TRBD2. Germline V gene lookup returns CDR1 DFQATT and CDR2 SNEGSKA (reference sequence). With V trimmed by 6 bases and J by 1 base, 7 bases remained unmatched. The CDR3 runs to 16 residues. For the CDR3, the DNA is TGCAGTGCGAGTCCGGGACTAGCGGGCGCCAAAAACATTCAGTACTTC. Translation gives CSASPGLAGAKNIQYF.

The V and J genes are TRBV24-1 and TRBJ2-3; no definite D call. Germline V CDR1 and CDR2: KGHDR, SFDVKD. Trimming removed 3 bases at V and 3 bases at J, with 6 bases between. The CDR3 extends over 13 amino acids. The CDR3: CATSDEVTDTQYF. The CDR3 nucleotides read TGTGCCACCAGTGATGAGGTAACAGATACGCAGTATTTT.

This clonotype occurred many times. The chain employs TRBV28 and TRBJ2-5; 7 positions match TRBD2. Germline V gives CDR1 MDHEN, CDR2 SYDVKM. Losses at the gene ends were 7 bases for V and 4 bases for J; bases not matched to a gene: 9. The CDR3 runs 14 residues. Here the CDR3 reads CASKGEGLRETQYF. The CDR3 nucleotides are TGTGCCAGCAAAGGGGAGGGGCTCCGAGAGACCCAGTACTTC.

The chain employs TRBV6-6 and TRBJ1-2; 7 bases match TRBD1. V trimming: 5 bases; J trimming: 5 bases; junction bases outside the gene matches: 5. CDR1 and CDR2 from the germline V gene are MNHNY and SVGAGI (reference sequence). The CDR3 sequence is 13 residues long. CDR3 amino acids: CASSTTTGYGYTF. DNA of the CDR3: TGTGCCAGCAGTACCACGACAGGGTATGGCTACACCTTC.

This chain uses TRBV6-2 or TRBV6-3 with TRBJ1-1, with TRBD1 matching over 7 bases. CDR3 size: 15 residues. CDR1 and CDR2 (germline): MNHEY, SVGEGT. The junction had 4 bases not matched to a gene; V was cut back by 2 bases and J by 1 base. The CDR3 loop reads CASSYLGTENTEAFF. As DNA, the CDR3 is TGTGCCAGCAGTTACCTCGGGACAGAGAACACTGAAGCTTTCTTT.

The gene calls are TRBV5-1 and TRBJ2-2; 7 bases line up with TRBD2. The germline CDR1 and CDR2 sequences are SGHRS and YFSETQ. V dropped 0 bases and J dropped 4; count of bases not matched to a gene: 6. The CDR3 has 16 residues. Written as DNA, the CDR3 is TGCGCCAGCAGCTTGGGTGGACTAGTGGGCACCGGGGAGCTGTTTTTT. Protein sequence: CASSLGGLVGTGELFF. Full variable domain (rest looked up from reference TRBV5-1 and TRBJ2-2): KAGVTQTPRYLIKTRGQQVTLSCSPISGHRSVSWYQQTPGQGLQFLFEYFSETQRNKGNFPGRFSGRQFSNSRSEMNVSTLELGDSALYLCASSLGGLVGTGELFFGEGSRLTVL.

The chain joins TRBV29-1 to TRBJ2-2, with 7 positions matching TRBD1. In germline, CDR1 is SQVTM, CDR2 ANQGSEA. V lost 5 bases and J lost 4; bases outside the gene matches: 7. The CDR3 has 14 residues. CDR3 bases: TGCAGCGTTCAAGGGCCAGGGGGCACCGGGGAGCTGTTTTTT. This sequence encodes CSVQGPGGTGELFF.

The rearrangement joins TRBV20-1 to TRBJ2-1; 9 nucleotides line up with TRBD2. Per the germline V gene, CDR1 is DFQATT and CDR2 is SNEGSKA (reference sequence). The CDR3 has 16 amino acids. Germline trimming cut 1 base from V and 6 bases from J; bases unmatched to any gene: 10. The CDR3 DNA follows: TGCAGTGCTAGAGTTCCGAGCGGGAGGCTTGCCAATGAGCAGTTCTTC. This gives the protein CSARVPSGRLANEQFF.

The rearrangement links TRBV20-1 to TRBJ2-5; 8 bases match TRBD1. The CDR3 runs to 15 residues. Germline V gene lookup returns CDR1 DFQATT and CDR2 SNEGSKA (reference sequence). V lost 6 bases, J lost 11 bases, and 20 bases stayed unmatched. This CDR3 reads CSATTGGQPIGEQYF. CDR3 DNA: TGCAGTGCGACAACAGGGGGACAACCCATTGGGGAGCAGTACTTC.

This rearrangement joins TRBV6-6 to TRBJ1-2, with D possibly TRBD1 on 5 matching bases. V dropped 6 bases and J dropped 4 bases, with 15 bases sitting between them. The germline CDR1 and CDR2 sequences are MNHNY and SVGAGI (reference sequence). This CDR3 is built from 14 residues. The CDR3 bases are TGTGCCAGCAGGCCACAGGAGGGAGCCTATGGCTACACCTTC. This sequence encodes CASRPQEGAYGYTF.